A single TCR beta chain is shown here with its context. Its specificity is unknown. This record belongs to a study of T cell repertoires in cytomegalovirus infection. Overall study results and limits: CMV-specific TCR beta clonotypes restricted by HLA-C dominated the ex vivo response. The cumulative frequency of public TCR beta families distinguished individuals who carried CMV together with the relevant HLA.

Trimming left V 0 bases short and J 2 bases short, with 5 bases between. This CDR3 has 13 residues. CDR1 KGHSH and CDR2 LQKENI come from the germline V gene. Each CDR3 protein gets one entry after TCRdb re-called the reads with MiXCR. Of fewer than 350,000 distinct CDR3 sequences listed, about a sixth are singletons. This TCR was recovered from a human donor in good health (CMV status not recorded). Some clones in this sample may be carry-over from other donors' samples. Sequences were obtained from PBMCs. The chain uses TRBV18 and TRBJ2-7, with D unresolved. The CDR3: CASSPPMTYEQYF. CDR3 coding DNA: TGTGCCAGCTCACCACCGATGACCTACGAGCAGTACTTC. The full variable domain, its missing parts supplied by reference TRBV18 and TRBJ2-7, is NAGVMQNPRHLVRRRGQEARLRCSPMKGHSHVYWYRQLPEEGLKFMVYLQKENIIDESGMPKERFSAEFPKEGPSILRIQQVVRGDSAAYFCASSPPMTYEQYFGPGTRLTVT.